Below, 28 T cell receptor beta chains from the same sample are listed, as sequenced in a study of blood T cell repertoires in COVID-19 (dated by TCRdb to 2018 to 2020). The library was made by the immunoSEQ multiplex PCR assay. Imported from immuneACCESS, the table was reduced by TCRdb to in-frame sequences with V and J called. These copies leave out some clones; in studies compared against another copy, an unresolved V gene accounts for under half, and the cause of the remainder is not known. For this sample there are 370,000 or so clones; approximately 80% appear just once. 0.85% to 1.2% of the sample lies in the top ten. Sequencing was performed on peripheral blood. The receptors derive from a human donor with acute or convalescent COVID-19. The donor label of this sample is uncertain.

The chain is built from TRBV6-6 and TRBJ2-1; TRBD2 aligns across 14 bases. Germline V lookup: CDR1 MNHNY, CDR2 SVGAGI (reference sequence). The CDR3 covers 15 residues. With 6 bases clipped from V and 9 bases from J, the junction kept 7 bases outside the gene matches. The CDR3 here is CASRGLAGVTIEQFF. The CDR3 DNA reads TGTGCCAGCAGGGGACTAGCGGGAGTTACTATTGAGCAGTTCTTC.

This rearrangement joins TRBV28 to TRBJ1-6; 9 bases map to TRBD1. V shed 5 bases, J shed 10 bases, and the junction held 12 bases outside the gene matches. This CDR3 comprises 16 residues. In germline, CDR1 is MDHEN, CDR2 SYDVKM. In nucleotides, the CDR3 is TGTGCCAGCAGTGCGACCGGGACAGGGTTTAAATCACCCCTCCACTTT. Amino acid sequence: CASSATGTGFKSPLHF.

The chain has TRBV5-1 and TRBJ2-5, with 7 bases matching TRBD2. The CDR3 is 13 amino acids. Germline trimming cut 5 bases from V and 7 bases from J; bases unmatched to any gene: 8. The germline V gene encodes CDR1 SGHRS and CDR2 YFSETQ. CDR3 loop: CASRNLTGGTQYF. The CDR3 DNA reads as TGCGCCAGCAGAAATTTAACGGGGGGGACCCAGTACTTC.

This chain's CDR3 is CASSFVFNSLNQPQHF. The CDR3 DNA reads as TGTGCCAGCAGCTTCGTGTTTAACAGCCTAAATCAGCCCCAGCATTTT. The chain links TRBV7-2 to TRBJ1-5; the D is unclear. Germline loops: CDR1 SGHTA, CDR2 FQGNSA. Trimming cost V 3 bases and J 4 bases, with 16 bases left between them. The CDR3 runs 16 residues.

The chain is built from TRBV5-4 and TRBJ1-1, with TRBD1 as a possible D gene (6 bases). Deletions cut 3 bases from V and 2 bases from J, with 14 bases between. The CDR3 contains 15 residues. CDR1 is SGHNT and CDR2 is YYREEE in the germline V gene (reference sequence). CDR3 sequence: CASSWDGQINTEAFF. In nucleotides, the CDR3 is TGTGCCAGCAGCTGGGACGGACAGATCAACACTGAAGCTTTCTTT.

The CDR3 loop is CASSLAGRGEQYF. In DNA form, the CDR3 reads TGTGCCAGCAGCTTGGCGGGTCGGGGGGAGCAGTACTTC. The chain is built from TRBV5-8 and TRBJ2-7; tentatively, D is TRBD2 (6 bases). Trimming removed 0 bases from V and 7 bases from J, with 11 bases in between. Germline CDR1 SGHTS, CDR2 YDEGEE. This CDR3 is built from 13 residues.

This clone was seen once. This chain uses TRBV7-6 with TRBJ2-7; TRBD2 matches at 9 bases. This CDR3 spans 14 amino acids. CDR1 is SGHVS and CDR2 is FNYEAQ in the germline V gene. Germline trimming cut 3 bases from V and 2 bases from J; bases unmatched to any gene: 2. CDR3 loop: CASSLTSGTYEQYF. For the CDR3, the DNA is TGTGCCAGCAGCTTGACTAGCGGTACCTACGAGCAGTACTTC. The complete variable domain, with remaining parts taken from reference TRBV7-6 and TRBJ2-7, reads GAGVSQSPRYKVTKRGQDVALRCDPISGHVSLYWYRQALGQGPEFLTYFNYEAQQDKSGLPNDRFSAERPEGSISTLTIQRTEQRDSAMYRCASSLTSGTYEQYFGPGTRLTVT.

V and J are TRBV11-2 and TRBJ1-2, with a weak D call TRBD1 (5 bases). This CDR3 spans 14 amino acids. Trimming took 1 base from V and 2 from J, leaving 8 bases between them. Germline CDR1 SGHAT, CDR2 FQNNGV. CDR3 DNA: TGTGCCAGCAGCTTAGGAAAGGGGAACTATGGCTACACCTTC. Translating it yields CASSLGKGNYGYTF.

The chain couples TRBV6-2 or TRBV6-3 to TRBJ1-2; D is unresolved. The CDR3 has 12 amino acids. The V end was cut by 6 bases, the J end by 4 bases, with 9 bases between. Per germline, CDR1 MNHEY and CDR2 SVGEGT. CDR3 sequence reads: CASSSTVYGYTF. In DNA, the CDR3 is TGTGCCAGCAGCTCCACGGTCTATGGCTACACCTTC.

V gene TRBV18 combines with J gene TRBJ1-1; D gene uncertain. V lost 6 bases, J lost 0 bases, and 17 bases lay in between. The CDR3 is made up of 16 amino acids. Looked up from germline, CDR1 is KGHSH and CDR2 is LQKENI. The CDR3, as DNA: TGTGCCAGCTCCCCTCTGGCCCGTGGAGTGAACACTGAAGCTTTCTTT. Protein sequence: CASSPLARGVNTEAFF.

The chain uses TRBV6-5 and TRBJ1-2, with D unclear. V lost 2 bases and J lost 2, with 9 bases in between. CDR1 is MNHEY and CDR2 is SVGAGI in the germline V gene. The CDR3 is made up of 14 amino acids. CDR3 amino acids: CASSYMGGNYGYTF. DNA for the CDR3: TGTGCCAGCAGTTACATGGGAGGAAACTATGGCTACACCTTC.

The CDR3 nucleotides are TGTGCCAGCAGTGAATACAGGGACACTGAAGCTTTCTTT. Protein: CASSEYRDTEAFF. The chain couples TRBV25-1 to TRBJ1-1, with D possibly being TRBD1 (5 bases). CDR1 and CDR2 from the germline V gene are MGHDK and SYGVNS. Trimming removed 0 bases at V and 3 bases at J, with 5 bases between. The CDR3 has 13 residues.

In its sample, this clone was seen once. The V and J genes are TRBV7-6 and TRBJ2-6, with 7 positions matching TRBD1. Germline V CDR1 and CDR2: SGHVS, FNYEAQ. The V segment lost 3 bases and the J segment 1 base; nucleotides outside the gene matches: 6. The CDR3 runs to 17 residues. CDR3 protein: CASSFSPTGSGANVLTF. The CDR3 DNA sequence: TGTGCCAGCAGCTTTTCTCCGACAGGGTCTGGGGCCAACGTCCTGACTTTC.

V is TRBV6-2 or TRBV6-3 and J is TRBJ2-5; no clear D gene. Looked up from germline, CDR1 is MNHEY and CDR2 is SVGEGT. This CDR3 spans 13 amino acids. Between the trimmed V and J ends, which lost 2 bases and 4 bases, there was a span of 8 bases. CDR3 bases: TGTGCCAGCAGTTACGATAGTTTAGAGACCCAGTACTTC. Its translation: CASSYDSLETQYF.

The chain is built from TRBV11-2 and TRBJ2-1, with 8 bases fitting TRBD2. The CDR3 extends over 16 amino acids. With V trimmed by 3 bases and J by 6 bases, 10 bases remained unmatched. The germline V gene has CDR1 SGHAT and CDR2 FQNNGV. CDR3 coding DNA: TGTGCCAGCAGCTTGGTGCCGAGCGGGAGAGGCAATGAGCAGTTCTTC. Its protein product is CASSLVPSGRGNEQFF.

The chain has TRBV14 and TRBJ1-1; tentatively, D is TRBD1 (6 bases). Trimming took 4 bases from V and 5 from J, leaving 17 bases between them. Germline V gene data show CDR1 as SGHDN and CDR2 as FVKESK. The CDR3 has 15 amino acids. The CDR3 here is CASSRVTGVWTEAFF. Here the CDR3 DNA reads TGTGCCAGCAGCCGAGTGACAGGAGTTTGGACTGAAGCTTTCTTT.

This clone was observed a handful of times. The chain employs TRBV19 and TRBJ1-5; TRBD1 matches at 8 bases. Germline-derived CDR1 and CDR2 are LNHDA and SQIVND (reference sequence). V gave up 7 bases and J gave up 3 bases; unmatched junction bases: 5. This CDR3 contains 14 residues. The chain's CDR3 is CASTPTGDNQPQHF. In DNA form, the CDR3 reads TGTGCCAGTACCCCGACAGGGGACAATCAGCCCCAGCATTTT. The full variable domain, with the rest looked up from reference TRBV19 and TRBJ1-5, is DGGITQSPKYLFRKEGQNVTLSCEQNLNHDAMYWYRQDPGQGLRLIYYSQIVNDFQKGDIAEGYSVSREKKESFPLTVTSAQKNPTAFYLCASTPTGDNQPQHFGDGTRLSIL.

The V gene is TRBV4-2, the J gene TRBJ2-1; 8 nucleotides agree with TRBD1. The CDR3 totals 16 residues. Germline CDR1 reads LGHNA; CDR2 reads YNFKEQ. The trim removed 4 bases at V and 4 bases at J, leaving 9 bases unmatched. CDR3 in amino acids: CASSLDRGRGYNEQFF. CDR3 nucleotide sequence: TGTGCCAGCAGCCTCGACAGGGGAAGGGGTTACAATGAGCAGTTCTTC.

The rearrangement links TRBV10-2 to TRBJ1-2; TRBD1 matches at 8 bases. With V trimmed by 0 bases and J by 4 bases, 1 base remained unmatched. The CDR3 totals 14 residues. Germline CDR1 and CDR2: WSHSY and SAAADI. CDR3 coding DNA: TGCGCCAGCAGTGAGTCCGGGACAGGCTATGGCTACACCTTC. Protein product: CASSESGTGYGYTF.

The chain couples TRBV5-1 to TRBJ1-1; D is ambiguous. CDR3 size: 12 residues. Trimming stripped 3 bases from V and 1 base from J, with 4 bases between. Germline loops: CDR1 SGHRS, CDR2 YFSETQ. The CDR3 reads CASSSGNTEAFF. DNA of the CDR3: TGCGCCAGCAGCTCCGGGAACACTGAAGCTTTCTTT. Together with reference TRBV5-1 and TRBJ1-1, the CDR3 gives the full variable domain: KAGVTQTPRYLIKTRGQQVTLSCSPISGHRSVSWYQQTPGQGLQFLFEYFSETQRNKGNFPGRFSGRQFSNSRSEMNVSTLELGDSALYLCASSSGNTEAFFGQGTRLTVV.

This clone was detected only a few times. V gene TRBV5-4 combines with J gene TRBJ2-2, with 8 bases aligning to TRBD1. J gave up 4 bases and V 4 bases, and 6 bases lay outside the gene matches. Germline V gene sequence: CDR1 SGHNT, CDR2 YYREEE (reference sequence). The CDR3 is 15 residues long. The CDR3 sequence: CASSPGQGGTGELFF. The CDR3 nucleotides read TGTGCCAGCAGCCCTGGACAGGGTGGCACCGGGGAGCTGTTTTTT.

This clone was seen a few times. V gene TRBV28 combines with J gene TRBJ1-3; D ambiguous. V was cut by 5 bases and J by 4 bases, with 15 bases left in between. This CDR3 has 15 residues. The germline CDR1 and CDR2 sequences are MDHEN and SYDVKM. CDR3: CASSVPNLGGNTIYF. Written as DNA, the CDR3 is TGTGCCAGCAGTGTCCCGAATCTGGGCGGAAACACCATATATTTT.

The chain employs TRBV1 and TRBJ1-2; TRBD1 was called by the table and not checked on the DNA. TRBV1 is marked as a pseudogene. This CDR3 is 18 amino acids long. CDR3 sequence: CTHRTPQGQPLTGNGYTF. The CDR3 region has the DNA TGCACCCACCGCACCCCCCAGGGACAGCCCCTAACAGGGAATGGCTACACCTTC.

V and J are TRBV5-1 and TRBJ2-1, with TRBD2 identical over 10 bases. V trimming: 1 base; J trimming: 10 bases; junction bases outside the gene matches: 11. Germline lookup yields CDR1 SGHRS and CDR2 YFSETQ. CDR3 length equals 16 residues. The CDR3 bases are TGCGCCAGCAGCTTGACTAGCGGGGTGCTAGGGGGAGAGCAGTTCTTC. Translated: CASSLTSGVLGGEQFF.

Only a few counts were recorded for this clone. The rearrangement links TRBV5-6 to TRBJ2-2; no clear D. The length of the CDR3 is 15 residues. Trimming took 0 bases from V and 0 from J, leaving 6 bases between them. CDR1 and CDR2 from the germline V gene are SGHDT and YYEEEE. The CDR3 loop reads CASSLDPANTGELFF. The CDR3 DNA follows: TGTGCCAGCAGCTTGGACCCAGCGAACACCGGGGAGCTGTTTTTT.

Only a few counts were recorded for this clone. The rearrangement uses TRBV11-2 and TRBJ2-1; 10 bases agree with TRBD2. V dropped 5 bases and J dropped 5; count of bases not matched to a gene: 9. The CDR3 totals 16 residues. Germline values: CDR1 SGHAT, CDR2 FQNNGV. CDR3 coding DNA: TGTGCCAGCAGCCGGATTTTGGGACTAGCGAACAATGAGCAGTTCTTC. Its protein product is CASSRILGLANNEQFF. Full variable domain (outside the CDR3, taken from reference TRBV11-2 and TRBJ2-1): EAGVAQSPRYKIIEKRQSVAFWCNPISGHATLYWYQQILGQGPKLLIQFQNNGVVDDSQLPKDRFSAERLKGVDSTLKIQPAKLEDSAVYLCASSRILGLANNEQFFGPGTRLTVL.

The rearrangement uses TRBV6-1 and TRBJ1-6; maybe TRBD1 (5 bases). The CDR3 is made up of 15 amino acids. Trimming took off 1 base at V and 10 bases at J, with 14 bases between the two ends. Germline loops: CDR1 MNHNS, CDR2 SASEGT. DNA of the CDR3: TGTGCCAGCAGTGAAGGAAGCAGGGCAAGCTCACCCCTCCACTTT. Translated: CASSEGSRASSPLHF.

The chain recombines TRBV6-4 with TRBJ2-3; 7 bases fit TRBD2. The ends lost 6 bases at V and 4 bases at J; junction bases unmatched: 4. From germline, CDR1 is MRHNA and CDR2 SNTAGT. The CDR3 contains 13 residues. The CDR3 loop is CASSGGSPDTQYF. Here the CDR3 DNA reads TGTGCCAGCAGCGGCGGGAGCCCAGATACGCAGTATTTT.